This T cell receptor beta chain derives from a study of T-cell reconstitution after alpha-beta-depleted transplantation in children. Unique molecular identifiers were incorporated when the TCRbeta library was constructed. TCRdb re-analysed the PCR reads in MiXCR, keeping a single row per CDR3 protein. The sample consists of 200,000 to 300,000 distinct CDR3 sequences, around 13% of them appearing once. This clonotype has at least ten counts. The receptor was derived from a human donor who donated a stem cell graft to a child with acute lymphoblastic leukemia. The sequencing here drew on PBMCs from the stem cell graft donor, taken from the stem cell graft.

Here the CDR3 DNA reads TGTGCCAGCAGCTCAGCTCCCAGAGAAAAACTGTTTTTT. Protein: CASSSAPREKLFF. This chain connects TRBV12-3 or TRBV12-4 to TRBJ1-4, with D unresolved. The CDR3 sequence is 13 residues long. Trimming stripped 6 bases from V and 8 bases from J, with 13 bases between.